Following are 25 T cell receptor beta chains from one sample sequenced in a study of Ad26.COV2.S vaccination and SARS-CoV-2 variants. Treatment noted: around 19 received Ad26.COV2.S at low or high dose, single or two shots; a few received placebo; per-sample allocation not given. After the first vaccine or placebo injection, samples were drawn on day 63. The table came from immunoSEQ multiplex PCR; TCRdb's copy has only in-frame clones and leaves some out. The sample consists of about 460,000 clones, 80% to 90% of them appearing once. Sequenced material: peripheral blood, taken in a trial of Ad26.COV2.S vaccine versus placebo. These receptors all come from a person between 18 and 60 years old who received the Ad26.COV2.S COVID-19 vaccine or a placebo.

The rearrangement joins TRBV7-6 to TRBJ1-4; no reliable D call. Germline V gives CDR1 SGHVS, CDR2 FNYEAQ. This CDR3 comprises 17 residues. V lost 1 base and J lost 0, with 12 bases in between. The chain's CDR3 is CASSLGEGYATNEKLFF. The CDR3 DNA reads as TGTGCCAGCAGCTTAGGAGAGGGTTACGCAACTAATGAAAAACTGTTTTTT. The whole variable domain, filled in from reference TRBV7-6 and TRBJ1-4, reads GAGVSQSPRYKVTKRGQDVALRCDPISGHVSLYWYRQALGQGPEFLTYFNYEAQQDKSGLPNDRFSAERPEGSISTLTIQRTEQRDSAMYRCASSLGEGYATNEKLFFGSGTQLSVL.

The rearrangement links TRBV18 to TRBJ1-5; D is unresolved. This CDR3 has 14 amino acids. V lost 2 bases and J lost 2, with 7 bases in between. Germline CDR1 and CDR2: KGHSH and LQKENI. Here the CDR3 DNA reads TGTGCCAGCTCACCAGCCCAACGCAATCAGCCCCAGCATTTT. Protein: CASSPAQRNQPQHF.

This chain uses TRBV12-3 or TRBV12-4 with TRBJ1-5; D gene unclear. The ends were cut back, 6 bases at V and 2 bases at J, with 8 bases in the middle. The CDR3 sequence is 13 residues long. The CDR3 DNA reads TGTGCCAGCAGACGGTCAGGCAATCAGCCCCAGCATTTT. It encodes CASRRSGNQPQHF.

This clone was found once. The chain couples TRBV19 to TRBJ2-3, with 10 bases fitting TRBD2. Germline CDR1 reads LNHDA; CDR2 reads SQIVND (reference sequence). The V and J ends lost 5 bases and 1 base, in that order; junction bases with no gene match: 3. CDR3 length equals 15 residues. This CDR3 reads CASSGTSGGTDTQYF. CDR3 sequence (DNA): TGTGCCAGTAGTGGTACTAGCGGGGGCACAGATACGCAGTATTTT.

This clone was seen a few times. CDR3 nucleotide sequence: TGTGCCAGTAGTTCCCGCCGGGGAGGTCAACTCAGAAATCAGCCCCAGCATTTT. Protein: CASSSRRGGQLRNQPQHF. V usage is TRBV19 and J usage is TRBJ1-5; D gene uncertain. V lost 5 bases and J 4 bases, leaving 24 bases between the germline ends. Per the germline V gene, CDR1 is LNHDA and CDR2 is SQIVND (reference sequence). The CDR3 loop spans 18 amino acids.

This clone was counted a few times. The rearrangement joins TRBV5-1 to TRBJ2-1; D unclear. Germline-derived CDR1 and CDR2 are SGHRS and YFSETQ. V was shortened by 3 bases and J by 5 bases, with 15 bases between the two germline ends. This CDR3 region has 15 residues. The CDR3 sequence: CASSSTGGADNEQFF. In DNA form, the CDR3 reads TGCGCCAGCAGCTCGACCGGCGGCGCTGACAATGAGCAGTTCTTC.

The chain is built from TRBV29-1 and TRBJ2-7; D is possibly TRBD2 (5 bases). Germline V gene sequence: CDR1 SQVTM, CDR2 ANQGSEA. The CDR3 consists of 16 residues. Trimming pared 4 bases from V and 4 bases from J, leaving 23 bases between. This chain's CDR3 is CSVALGRGILTYEQYF. In DNA form, the CDR3 reads TGCAGCGTTGCCCTAGGTCGGGGAATCTTGACGTACGAGCAGTACTTC.

The chain carries TRBV7-8 and TRBJ1-1; D is undetermined. Germline values: CDR1 SGHVS, CDR2 FQNEAQ. CDR3 length: 14 amino acids. V was trimmed by 5 bases and J by 1 base, leaving 11 bases between them. The chain's CDR3 is CASSPPGKNTEAFF. The CDR3 DNA reads as TGTGCCAGCAGCCCCCCGGGGAAGAACACTGAAGCTTTCTTT. The whole variable domain, remainder taken from reference TRBV7-8 and TRBJ1-1, is GAGVSQSPRYKVAKRGQDVALRCDPISGHVSLFWYQQALGQGPEFLTYFQNEAQLDKSGLPSDRFFAERPEGSVSTLKIQRTQQEDSAVYLCASSPPGKNTEAFFGQGTRLTVV.

This rearrangement joins TRBV6-5 to TRBJ1-5, with a weak D call TRBD1 (6 bases). Germline CDR1 MNHEY, CDR2 SVGAGI. The V end was cut by 5 bases, the J end by 5 bases, with 10 bases between. CDR3 length equals 13 residues. CDR3 coding DNA: TGTGCCAGCAGTCTACAGGGCTATCAGCCCCAGCATTTT. Translating gives CASSLQGYQPQHF.

The V gene is TRBV28, the J gene TRBJ1-6; D gene ambiguous. The CDR3 spans 16 residues. V lost 2 bases to trimming and J lost 0 bases, with 8 bases between them. CDR1 and CDR2 (germline): MDHEN, SYDVKM. Written as DNA, the CDR3 is TGTGCCAGCAGTTTAAGTGAAAGCTCCTATAATTCACCCCTCCACTTT. Protein sequence: CASSLSESSYNSPLHF.

The chain carries TRBV7-3 and TRBJ2-3; the match to TRBD2 covers 8 bases. The trim removed 5 bases at V and 3 bases at J, leaving 10 bases unmatched. Germline lookup yields CDR1 SGHTA and CDR2 FQGTGA. CDR3 length: 16 residues. As DNA, the CDR3 is TGTGCCAGCAGCACCAGTGGTGCGGGAGGTACAGATACGCAGTATTTT. The encoded protein is CASSTSGAGGTDTQYF.

This clone appeared a single time. The chain joins TRBV7-2 to TRBJ1-2; D gene ambiguous. V lost 5 bases, J lost 4 bases, and 17 bases lay in between. The length of the CDR3 is 15 residues. Germline V gives CDR1 SGHTA, CDR2 FQGNSA. CDR3 DNA sequence: TGTGCCAGCAGCGCCCGGCCTTTGCCCGCCTATGGCTACACCTTC. Protein product: CASSARPLPAYGYTF.

This rearrangement joins TRBV3-1 (or the pseudogene TRBV3-2) to TRBJ2-5; 7 bases are shared with TRBD2. The V gene's germline CDR1 is LGHDT and CDR2 YNNKEL (reference sequence). This CDR3 spans 15 amino acids. V gave up 0 bases and J gave up 5 bases; unmatched junction bases: 6. CDR3 sequence (DNA): TGTGCCAGCAGCCAAGAAGGCGGGAGTAAGGAGACCCAGTACTTC. Translation gives CASSQEGGSKETQYF.

This sequence joins TRBV11-2 and TRBJ2-7, with D uncertain. The CDR3 extends over 14 amino acids. CDR1 and CDR2 from the germline V gene are SGHAT and FQNNGV. Trimming took off 3 bases at V and 2 bases at J, with 11 bases between the two ends. CDR3 region: CASSFGVKTYEQYF. The CDR3, as DNA: TGTGCCAGCAGCTTCGGTGTCAAAACCTACGAGCAGTACTTC.

This clone was observed once. The chain employs TRBV5-5 and TRBJ1-1; TRBD1 is a possible D gene (5 bases). Trimming pared 7 bases from V and 5 bases from J, leaving 33 bases between. The germline V gene has CDR1 SGHKS and CDR2 YYEKEE (reference sequence). The CDR3 has 19 amino acids. The CDR3 DNA follows: TGTGCCAGCGGAACGGGGCTCAGGGACCTATCGGACGGTGGGACTGAAGCTTTCTTT. This sequence encodes CASGTGLRDLSDGGTEAFF. Filled out from reference TRBV5-5 and TRBJ1-1, the complete variable domain reads DAGVTQSPTHLIKTRGQQVTLRCSPISGHKSVSWYQQVLGQGPQFIFQYYEKEERGRGNFPDRFSARQFPNYSSELNVNALLLGDSALYLCASGTGLRDLSDGGTEAFFGQGTRLTVV.

The chain couples TRBV28 to TRBJ1-6; D may be TRBD1 (6 bases). Between the trimmed V and J ends, which lost 4 bases and 3 bases, there was a span of 13 bases. CDR1 and CDR2 from the germline V gene are MDHEN and SYDVKM. The CDR3 consists of 16 residues. The CDR3 DNA reads TGTGCCAGCAGTTCCCGTGGGGGCCTCTATAATTCACCCCTCCACTTT. This codes for CASSSRGGLYNSPLHF.

This chain joins TRBV30 and TRBJ2-5, with D maybe TRBD2 (5 bases). There are 15 residues in the CDR3. CDR1 and CDR2 (germline): GTSNPN, SVGIG (reference sequence). The ends were cut back, 2 bases at V and 2 bases at J, with 15 bases in the middle. The CDR3, as DNA: TGTGCCTGGAGTTTTGGGGTCCTAGCACAAGAGACCCAGTACTTC. This translates into CAWSFGVLAQETQYF.

CDR3 region: CASTPSAQDFYGYTF. DNA of the CDR3: TGTGCCAGCACCCCCTCCGCACAGGATTTCTATGGCTACACCTTC. The V call is TRBV2, the J call TRBJ1-2; D possibly corresponds to TRBD1 (5 bases). CDR3 length: 15 residues. The V end was cut by 7 bases, the J end by 4 bases, with 19 bases between. The germline CDR1 and CDR2 sequences are SNHLY and FYNNEI.

The gene calls are TRBV28 and TRBJ2-1, with 7 bases aligning to TRBD1. The CDR3 totals 11 residues. Germline lookup yields CDR1 MDHEN and CDR2 SYDVKM. The junction had 6 bases not matched to a gene; V was cut back by 6 bases and J by 13 bases. CDR3 in amino acids: CASRKNRGQFF. The CDR3 DNA is TGTGCCAGCAGAAAGAACAGGGGACAGTTCTTC.

The J gene is TRBJ2-7, the V gene TRBV29-1; no reliable D call. CDR3 length equals 12 residues. Trimming removed 4 bases at V and 3 bases at J, with 10 bases between. The V gene's germline CDR1 is SQVTM and CDR2 ANQGSEA. As DNA, the CDR3 is TGCAGCGTTGCCCCGGCGGACTACGAGCAGTACTTC. This sequence encodes CSVAPADYEQYF.

The chain joins TRBV11-3 to TRBJ2-5; tentatively, D is TRBD1 (6 bases). Trimming pared 4 bases from V and 5 bases from J, leaving 14 bases between. This CDR3 contains 14 residues. Germline V gene lookup returns CDR1 SGHNT and CDR2 YENEEA. DNA of the CDR3: TGTGCCAGCAGCTGGAACCCAGGGGTCGAGACCCAGTACTTC. It codes for CASSWNPGVETQYF.

V usage is TRBV6-5 and J usage is TRBJ1-1; D gene unclear. This CDR3 spans 15 amino acids. V lost 9 bases, J lost 0 bases, and 17 bases lay in between. Germline loops: CDR1 MNHEY, CDR2 SVGAGI. CDR3 amino acids: CASTRYINLNTEAFF. The CDR3 DNA is TGTGCCAGTACCCGCTATATTAATTTGAACACTGAAGCTTTCTTT.

The genes are TRBV30 and TRBJ1-4; D call uncertain. Trimming cost V 0 bases and J 5 bases, with 7 bases left between them. The CDR3 has 13 amino acids. Germline-derived CDR1 and CDR2 are GTSNPN and SVGIG (reference sequence). CDR3 region: CAWSVGWNEKLFF. CDR3 DNA: TGTGCCTGGAGTGTAGGGTGGAATGAAAAACTGTTTTTT.

The chain employs TRBV30 and TRBJ1-2, with 8 nucleotides matching TRBD1. Germline assignment: CDR1 GTSNPN and CDR2 SVGIG (reference sequence). V was clipped by 0 bases and J by 8 bases; unmatched bases: 5. The CDR3 spans 13 residues. CDR3 DNA sequence: TGTGCCTGGAGTGTATCAGACAGGGGCGGCTACACCTTC. Translated: CAWSVSDRGGYTF.

This clone appeared once. The genes are TRBV6-2 or TRBV6-3 and TRBJ2-7; D call uncertain. CDR1 is MNHEY and CDR2 is SVGEGT in the germline V gene. The CDR3 is made up of 13 amino acids. V was cut by 0 bases and J by 4 bases, with 7 bases left in between. CDR3 bases: TGTGCCAGCAGTTACTCAGGCATATACGAGCAGTACTTC. It codes for CASSYSGIYEQYF.